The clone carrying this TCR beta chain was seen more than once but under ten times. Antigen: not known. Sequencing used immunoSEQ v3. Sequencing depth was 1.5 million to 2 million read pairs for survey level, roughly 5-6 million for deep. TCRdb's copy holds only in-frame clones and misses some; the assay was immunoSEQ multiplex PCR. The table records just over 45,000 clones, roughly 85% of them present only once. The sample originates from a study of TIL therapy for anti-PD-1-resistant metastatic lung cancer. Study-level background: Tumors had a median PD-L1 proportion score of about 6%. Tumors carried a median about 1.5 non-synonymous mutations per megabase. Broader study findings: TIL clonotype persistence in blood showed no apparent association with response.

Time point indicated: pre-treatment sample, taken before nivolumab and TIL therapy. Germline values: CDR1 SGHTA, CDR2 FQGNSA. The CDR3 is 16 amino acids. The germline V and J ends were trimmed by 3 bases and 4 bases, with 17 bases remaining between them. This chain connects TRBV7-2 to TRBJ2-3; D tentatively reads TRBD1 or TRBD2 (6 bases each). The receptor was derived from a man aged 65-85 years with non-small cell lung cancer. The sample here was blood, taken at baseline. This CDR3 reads CASSLVGGRAPDTQYF. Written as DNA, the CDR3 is TGTGCCAGCAGCTTGGTCGGGGGCAGGGCACCAGATACGCAGTATTTT.